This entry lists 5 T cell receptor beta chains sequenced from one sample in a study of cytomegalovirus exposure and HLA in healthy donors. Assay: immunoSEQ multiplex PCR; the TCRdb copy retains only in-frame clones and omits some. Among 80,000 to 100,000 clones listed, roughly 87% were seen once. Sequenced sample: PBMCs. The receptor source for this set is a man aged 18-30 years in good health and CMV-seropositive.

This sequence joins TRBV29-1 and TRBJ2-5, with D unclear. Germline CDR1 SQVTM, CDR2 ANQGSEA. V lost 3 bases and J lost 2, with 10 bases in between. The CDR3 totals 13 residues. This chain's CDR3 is CSVDLGQQETQYF. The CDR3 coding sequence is TGCAGCGTTGATCTTGGCCAACAAGAGACCCAGTACTTC.

The CDR3 DNA sequence: TGTGCCAGCAGCCAAGAGGCCAGCTACAATGAGCAGTTCTTC. Translated: CASSQEASYNEQFF. The rearrangement joins TRBV4-2 to TRBJ2-1, with D unclear. From germline, CDR1 is LGHNA and CDR2 YNFKEQ. V lost 0 bases to trimming and J lost 3 bases, with 6 bases between them. There are 14 residues in the CDR3.

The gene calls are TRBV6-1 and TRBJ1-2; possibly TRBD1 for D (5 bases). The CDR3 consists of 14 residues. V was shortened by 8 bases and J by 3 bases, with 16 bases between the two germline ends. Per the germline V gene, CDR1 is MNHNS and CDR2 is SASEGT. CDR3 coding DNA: TGTGCCAGCGCCTATGGGGGGGATCACTATGGCTACACCTTC. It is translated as CASAYGGDHYGYTF.

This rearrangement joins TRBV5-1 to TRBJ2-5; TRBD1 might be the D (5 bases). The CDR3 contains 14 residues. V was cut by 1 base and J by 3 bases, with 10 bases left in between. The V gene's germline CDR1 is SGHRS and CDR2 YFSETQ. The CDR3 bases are TGCGCCAGCAGCTTGTCTGTCAGGGAAGAGACCCAGTACTTC. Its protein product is CASSLSVREETQYF. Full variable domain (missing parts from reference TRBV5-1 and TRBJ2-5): KAGVTQTPRYLIKTRGQQVTLSCSPISGHRSVSWYQQTPGQGLQFLFEYFSETQRNKGNFPGRFSGRQFSNSRSEMNVSTLELGDSALYLCASSLSVREETQYFGPGTRLLVL.

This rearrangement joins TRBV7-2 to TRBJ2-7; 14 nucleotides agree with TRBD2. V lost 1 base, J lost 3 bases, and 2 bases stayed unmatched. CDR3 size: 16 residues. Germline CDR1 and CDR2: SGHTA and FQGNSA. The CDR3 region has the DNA TGTGCCAGCAGCTTAGGGACTAGCGGGGGGTACTACGAGCAGTACTTC. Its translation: CASSLGTSGGYYEQYF.